Given below is one TCR beta chain in context. The antigen is not known. It was with 60 Vbeta and 13 Jbeta primers that the PCR ran. Sequencing was performed with immunoSEQ multiplex PCR; in TCRdb, only in-frame clones are kept and a portion is missing. The repertoire includes approximately 200,000 clones, less than 80% of them detected once, and roughly 0.22% sits in the top ten. All donors participated as healthy donors of bone marrow. The source of the sample is a study of cytomegalovirus exposure and HLA in healthy donors. General observations from the study: Earlier results showed most TCR beta V segments being productive about 87% or about 30% of the time. Later analysis identified several of the most significant clusters that appeared linked to common viral pathogens.

The sequence was collected from a girl aged 2 to 10 in good health and CMV-seronegative. The sequenced material came from PBMCs.

In DNA form, the CDR3 reads TGTGCCAGCAGCTTAGGGGGGACAGGGTTAGGTGGCTACACCTTC. Residues: CASSLGGTGLGGYTF. This chain links TRBV7-8 with TRBJ1-2; 9 positions agree with TRBD1. Losses at the gene ends were 1 base for V and 7 bases for J; bases not matched to a gene: 7. The germline gives CDR1 SGHVS, CDR2 FQNEAQ. This CDR3 has 15 amino acids.